The rows below give T cell receptor beta chains drawn from one sample of a study of Ad26.COV2.S vaccination and SARS-CoV-2 variants. Profiling relied on immunoSEQ multiplex PCR, and the TCRdb table lists in-frame clones only, not all of them. This sample carries under 150,000 clones, roughly 88% of them seen once, and the ten largest clones take approximately 5%. The sequenced sample was peripheral blood, obtained after recovery from COVID-19. Receptors originate from a human donor who had recovered from COVID-19. Both conserved end residues are part of each CDR3. The D gene is left open where the match is weak.

V	J	D	length	CDR3	DNA
TRBV7-8	TRBJ2-7	TRBD1	17	CASSSLRLGTADYEQYF	TGTGCCAGCAGCTCCCTTAGACTCGGGACAGCAGATTACGAGCAGTACTTC
TRBV6-2/TRBV6-3	TRBJ2-3	NA	12	CASSQGTDTQYF	TGTGCCAGCAGTCAAGGGACAGATACGCAGTATTTT
TRBV6-5	TRBJ2-7	TRBD2	15	CASSYSGLATYEQYF	TGTGCCAGCAGTTACTCGGGACTAGCAACCTACGAGCAGTACTTC
TRBV28	TRBJ2-2	NA	16	CASTPPGRALSGELFF	TGTGCCAGCACCCCTCCAGGCCGGGCCCTGTCCGGGGAGCTGTTTTTT
TRBV5-5	TRBJ1-5	TRBD1	14	CASSLGGVDQPQHF	TGTGCCAGCAGCTTAGGGGGCGTCGATCAGCCCCAGCATTTT
TRBV7-8	TRBJ1-1	NA	13	CASSVQENTEAFF	TGTGCCAGCAGCGTACAGGAAAACACTGAAGCTTTCTTT
TRBV30	TRBJ1-2	NA	13	CAWSVRTAYGYTF	TGTGCCTGGAGTGTAAGGACGGCCTATGGCTACACCTTC
TRBV4-2	TRBJ2-3	NA	17	CASSQVPGLGTTDTQYF	TGTGCCAGCAGCCAAGTTCCCGGACTCGGGACCACAGATACGCAGTATTTT
TRBV28	TRBJ1-2	NA	12	CASTAGVYGYTF	TGTGCCAGCACTGCAGGGGTTTATGGCTACACCTTC
TRBV6-5	TRBJ2-7	TRBD2	15	CASSSSGGLTYEQYF	TGTGCCAGCAGCTCTAGCGGGGGCCTCACCTACGAGCAGTACTTC
TRBV5-1	TRBJ2-2	TRBD1	15	CASSLQGANTGELFF	TGCGCCAGCAGCTTGCAGGGGGCCAACACCGGGGAGCTGTTTTTT
TRBV30	TRBJ1-4	NA	14	CAWGAGTTNEKLFF	TGTGCCTGGGGAGCAGGTACAACTAATGAAAAACTGTTTTTT